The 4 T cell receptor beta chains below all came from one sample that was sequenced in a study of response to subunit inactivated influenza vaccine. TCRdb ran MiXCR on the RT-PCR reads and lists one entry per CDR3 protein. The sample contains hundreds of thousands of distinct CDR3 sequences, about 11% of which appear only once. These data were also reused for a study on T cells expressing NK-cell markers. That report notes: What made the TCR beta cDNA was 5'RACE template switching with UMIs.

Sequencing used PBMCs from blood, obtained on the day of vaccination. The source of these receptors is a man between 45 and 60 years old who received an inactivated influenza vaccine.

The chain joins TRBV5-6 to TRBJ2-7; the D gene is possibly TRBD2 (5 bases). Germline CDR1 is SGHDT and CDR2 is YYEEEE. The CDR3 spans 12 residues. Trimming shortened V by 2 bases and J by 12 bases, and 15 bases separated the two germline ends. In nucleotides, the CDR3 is TGTGCCAGCAGCTTCTCGGACGGACTCGCGTACTTC. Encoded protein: CASSFSDGLAYF.

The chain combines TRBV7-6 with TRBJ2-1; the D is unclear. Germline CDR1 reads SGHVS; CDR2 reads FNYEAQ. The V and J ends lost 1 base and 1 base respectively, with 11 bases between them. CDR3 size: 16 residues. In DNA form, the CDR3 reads TGTGCCAGCAGCTTAGGTCTCCGTGCTTCCTACAATGAGCAGTTCTTC. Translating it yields CASSLGLRASYNEQFF.

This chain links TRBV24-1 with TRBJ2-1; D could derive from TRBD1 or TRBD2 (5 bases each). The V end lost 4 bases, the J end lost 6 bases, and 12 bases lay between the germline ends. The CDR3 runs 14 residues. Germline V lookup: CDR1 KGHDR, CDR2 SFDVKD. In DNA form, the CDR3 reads TGTGCCACCAGTGACCCCCAGGGACCCAATGAGCAGTTCTTC. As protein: CATSDPQGPNEQFF.

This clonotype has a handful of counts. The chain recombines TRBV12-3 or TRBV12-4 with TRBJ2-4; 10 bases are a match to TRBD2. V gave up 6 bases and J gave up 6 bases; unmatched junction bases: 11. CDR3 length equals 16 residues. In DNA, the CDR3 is TGTGCCAGCAGACGTGACTCTAGCGGGAGTGGAAACATTCAGTACTTC. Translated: CASRRDSSGSGNIQYF.